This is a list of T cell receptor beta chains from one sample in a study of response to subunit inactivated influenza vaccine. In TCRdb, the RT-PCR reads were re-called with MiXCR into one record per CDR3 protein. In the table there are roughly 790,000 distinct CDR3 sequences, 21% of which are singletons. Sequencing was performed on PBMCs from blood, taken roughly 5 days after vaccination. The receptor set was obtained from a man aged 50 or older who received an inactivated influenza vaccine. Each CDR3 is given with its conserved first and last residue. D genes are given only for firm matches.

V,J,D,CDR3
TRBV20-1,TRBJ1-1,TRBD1,CSARVQGARVTSEAFF
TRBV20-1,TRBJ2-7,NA,CSARDMSEQYF
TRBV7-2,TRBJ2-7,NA,CASSLVGGGEYEQYF
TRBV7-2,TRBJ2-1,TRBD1,CASSPRTGGYNEQFF
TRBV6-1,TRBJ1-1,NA,CASSESQRLIPTEAFF
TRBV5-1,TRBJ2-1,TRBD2,CASSLRSSGGNEQFF
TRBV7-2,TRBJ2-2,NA,CASSSSQDTGELFF
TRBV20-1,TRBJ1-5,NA,CSAEDYREKNQPQHF
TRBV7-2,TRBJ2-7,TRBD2,CASSLRLADSSEQYF
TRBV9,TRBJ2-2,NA,CASSDPRTTPGELFF
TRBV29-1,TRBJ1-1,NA,CSVDSGVTEAFF
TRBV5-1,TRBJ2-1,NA,CASSSKNEQFF
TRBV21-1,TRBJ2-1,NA,CASSPVVGSGSLYYNEQFF
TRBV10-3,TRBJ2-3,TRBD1,CALSRTGFADTQYF
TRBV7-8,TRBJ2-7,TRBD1,CASRRDREFHEQYF
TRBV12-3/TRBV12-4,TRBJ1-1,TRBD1,CASRTGTDNTEAFF
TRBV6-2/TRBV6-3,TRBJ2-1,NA,CASSPYGIRGDEQFF
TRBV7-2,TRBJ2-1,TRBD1,CASSVTGQSGNEQFF
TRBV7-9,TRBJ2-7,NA,CASSLFQGIAYEQYF
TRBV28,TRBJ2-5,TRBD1,CASSSDRWGPNLSQETQYF
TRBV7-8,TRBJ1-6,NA,CASSLSGSWGTGNSPLHF
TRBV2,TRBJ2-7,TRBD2,CASSEAGLGIYEQYF
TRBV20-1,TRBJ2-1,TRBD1,CCALDLAGTGVYNEQFF
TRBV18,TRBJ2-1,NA,CASSPSLDALSNEQFF
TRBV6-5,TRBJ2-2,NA,CASSYSIGTGELFF
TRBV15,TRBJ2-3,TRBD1,CATSRPDRGYGTDTQYF
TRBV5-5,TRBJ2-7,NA,CASSFQGLNEQYF
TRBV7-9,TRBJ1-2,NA,CASSLVGESYGYTF
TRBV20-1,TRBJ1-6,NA,CSAGRDFNSPLHF
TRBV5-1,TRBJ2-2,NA,CASSLSHGTGELFF
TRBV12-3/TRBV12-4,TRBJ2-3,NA,CASTPWTLDTQYF
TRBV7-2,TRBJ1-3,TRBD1,CASSPGGLGNTIYF
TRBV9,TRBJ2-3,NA,CASSVAGGLDTQYF
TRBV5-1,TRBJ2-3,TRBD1,CASNPDRGADTQYF
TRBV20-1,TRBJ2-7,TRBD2,CSATGLAGRYEQYF
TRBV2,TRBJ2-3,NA,CATYNGSHAHF
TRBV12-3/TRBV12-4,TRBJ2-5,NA,CASTLEETQYF
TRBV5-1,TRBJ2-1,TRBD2,CASSMTTSAAYNEQFF
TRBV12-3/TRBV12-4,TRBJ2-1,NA,CASSLSGTPYEQFF
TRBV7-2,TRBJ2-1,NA,CASSRDRGWGNEQFF
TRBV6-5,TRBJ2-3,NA,CASSYWRLASTDTQYF
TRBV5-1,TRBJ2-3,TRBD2,CASRTSGSLDTQYF
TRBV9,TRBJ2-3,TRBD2,CASSLEGTSGSFTDTQYF
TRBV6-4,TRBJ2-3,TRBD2,CASSESGGRGNTQYF
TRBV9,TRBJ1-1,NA,CASSVGGGADTEAFF
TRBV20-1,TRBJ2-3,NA,CSAQDRTDTQYF
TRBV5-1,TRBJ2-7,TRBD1,CASSYRTGYDQYF
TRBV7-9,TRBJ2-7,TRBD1,CASSLFGQGADEQYF
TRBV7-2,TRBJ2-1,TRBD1,CASSLYTSRGRDEQFF
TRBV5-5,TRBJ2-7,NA,CASSFSLVYEQYF
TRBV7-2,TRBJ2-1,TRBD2,CASSLRGTSFNEQFF
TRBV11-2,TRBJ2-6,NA,CASSLDFIPGANVLTF
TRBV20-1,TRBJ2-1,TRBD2,CSASTSGRSSYNEQFF
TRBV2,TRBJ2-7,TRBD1,CASSMGQGAYEQYF
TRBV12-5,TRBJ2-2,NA,CASGLETLPTGELFF
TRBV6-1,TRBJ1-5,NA,CASNGRGNNQPQHF
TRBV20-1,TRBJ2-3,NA,CSARSPWGLTDTQYF